This T cell receptor beta chain was sequenced in a study of T cell changes during pregnancy in multiple sclerosis. TCRdb keeps only in-frame clones here, not all; method: immunoSEQ multiplex PCR. There are tens of thousands of clones in the sample; roughly nine tenths occur only once, and over 1.3% lies in the top ten. Germline loops: CDR1 LNHDA, CDR2 SQIVND (reference sequence). V gave up 4 bases and J gave up 1 base, with 11 bases separating them. CDR3 length equals 15 residues. The chain has TRBV19 and TRBJ2-4; no definite D call. The sample was peripheral blood, taken in the second trimester of pregnancy. This receptor was identified in a female donor with multiple sclerosis, enrolled in a pregnancy study. The CDR3 sequence is CASSSPPRAKNIQYF. DNA for the CDR3: TGTGCCAGTAGTAGCCCTCCGAGGGCCAAAAACATTCAGTACTTC.